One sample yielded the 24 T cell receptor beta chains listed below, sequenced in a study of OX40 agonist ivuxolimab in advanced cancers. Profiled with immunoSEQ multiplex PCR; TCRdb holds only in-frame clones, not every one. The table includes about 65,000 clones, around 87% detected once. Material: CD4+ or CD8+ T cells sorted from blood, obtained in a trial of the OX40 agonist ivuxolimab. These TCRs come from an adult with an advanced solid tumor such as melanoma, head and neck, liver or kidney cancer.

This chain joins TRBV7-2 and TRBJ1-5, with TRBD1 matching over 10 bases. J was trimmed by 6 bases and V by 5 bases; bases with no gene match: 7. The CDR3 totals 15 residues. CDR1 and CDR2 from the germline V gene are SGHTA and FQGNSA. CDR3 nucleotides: TGTGCCAGCAGCCCAAAGACAGGGGGCTTTCAGCCCCAGCATTTT. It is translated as CASSPKTGGFQPQHF. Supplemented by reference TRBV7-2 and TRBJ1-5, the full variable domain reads GAGVSQSPSNKVTEKGKDVELRCDPISGHTALYWYRQSLGQGLEFLIYFQGNSAPDKSGLPSDRFSAERTGGSVSTLTIQRTQQEDSAVYLCASSPKTGGFQPQHFGDGTRLSIL.

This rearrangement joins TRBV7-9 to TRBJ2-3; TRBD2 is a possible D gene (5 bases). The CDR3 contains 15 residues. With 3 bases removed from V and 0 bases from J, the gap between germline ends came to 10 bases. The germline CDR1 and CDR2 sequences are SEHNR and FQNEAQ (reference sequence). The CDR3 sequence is CASSLATGSTDTQYF. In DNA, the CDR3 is TGTGCCAGCAGCTTGGCGACGGGGAGCACAGATACGCAGTATTTT.

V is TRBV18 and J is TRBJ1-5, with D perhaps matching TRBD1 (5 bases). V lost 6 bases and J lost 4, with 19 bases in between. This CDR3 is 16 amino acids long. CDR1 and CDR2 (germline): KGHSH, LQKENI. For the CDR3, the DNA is TGTGCCAGCTCCACGACCCCCCGGGGGGGAAATCAGCCCCAGCATTTT. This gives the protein CASSTTPRGGNQPQHF.

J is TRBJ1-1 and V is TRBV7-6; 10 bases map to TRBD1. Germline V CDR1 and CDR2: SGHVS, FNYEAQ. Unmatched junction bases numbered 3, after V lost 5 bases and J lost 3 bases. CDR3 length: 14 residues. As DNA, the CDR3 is TGTGCCAGCAGCGGGACAGGGGCGCACACTGAAGCTTTCTTT. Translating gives CASSGTGAHTEAFF.

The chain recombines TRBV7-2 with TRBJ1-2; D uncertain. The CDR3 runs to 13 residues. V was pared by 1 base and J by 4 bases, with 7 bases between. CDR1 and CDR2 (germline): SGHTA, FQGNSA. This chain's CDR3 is CASSLGAVYGYTF. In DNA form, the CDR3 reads TGTGCCAGCAGCTTAGGGGCAGTCTATGGCTACACCTTC.

The CDR3 reads CASSIGGVYNQPQHF. The CDR3 coding sequence is TGTGCCAGTAGTATAGGAGGGGTCTACAATCAGCCCCAGCATTTT. V usage is TRBV19 and J usage is TRBJ1-5; TRBD1 might be the D (5 bases). The CDR3 extends over 15 amino acids. Between the trimmed V and J ends, which lost 1 base and 3 bases, there was a span of 10 bases. CDR1 LNHDA and CDR2 SQIVND come from the germline V gene (reference sequence).

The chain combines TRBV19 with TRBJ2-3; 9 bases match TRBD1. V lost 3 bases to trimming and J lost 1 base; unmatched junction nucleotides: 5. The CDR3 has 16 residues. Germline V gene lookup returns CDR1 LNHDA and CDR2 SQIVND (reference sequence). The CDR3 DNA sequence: TGTGCCAGTAGTATCGGGTGGGACAGGGGCACAGATACGCAGTATTTT. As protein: CASSIGWDRGTDTQYF. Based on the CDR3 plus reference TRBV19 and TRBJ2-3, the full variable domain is DGGITQSPKYLFRKEGQNVTLSCEQNLNHDAMYWYRQDPGQGLRLIYYSQIVNDFQKGDIAEGYSVSREKKESFPLTVTSAQKNPTAFYLCASSIGWDRGTDTQYFGPGTRLTVL.

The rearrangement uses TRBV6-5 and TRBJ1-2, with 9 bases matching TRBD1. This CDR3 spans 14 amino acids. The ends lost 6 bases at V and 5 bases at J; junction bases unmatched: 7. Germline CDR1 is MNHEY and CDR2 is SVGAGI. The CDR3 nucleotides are TGTGCCAGCAGACATCCCGACAGGGGGTATGGCTACACCTTC. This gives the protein CASRHPDRGYGYTF.

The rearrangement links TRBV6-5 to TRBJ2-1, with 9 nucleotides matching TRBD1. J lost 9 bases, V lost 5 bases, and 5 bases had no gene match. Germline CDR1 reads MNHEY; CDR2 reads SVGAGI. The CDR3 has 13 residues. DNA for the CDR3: TGTGCCAGCAGTCGGGACAGGGTGAGTGAGCAGTTCTTC. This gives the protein CASSRDRVSEQFF.

CDR3 in DNA: TGTGCCAGCAGGGCAGGGGCGCATGGCTACACCTTC. It codes for CASRAGAHGYTF. This chain connects TRBV7-8 to TRBJ1-2; D might be TRBD1 (6 bases). The CDR3 consists of 12 residues. Germline assignment: CDR1 SGHVS and CDR2 FQNEAQ. V was clipped by 6 bases and J by 6 bases, with 11 bases between them.

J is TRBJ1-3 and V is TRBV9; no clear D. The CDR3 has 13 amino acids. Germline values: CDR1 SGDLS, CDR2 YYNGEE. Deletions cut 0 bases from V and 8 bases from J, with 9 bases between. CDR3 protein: CASSVEEGYTIYF. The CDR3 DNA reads TGTGCCAGCAGCGTAGAGGAGGGATACACCATATATTTT.

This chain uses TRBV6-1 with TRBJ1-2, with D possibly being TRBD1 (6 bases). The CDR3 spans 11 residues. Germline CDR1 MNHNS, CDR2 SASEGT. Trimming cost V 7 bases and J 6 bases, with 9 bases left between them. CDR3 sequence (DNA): TGTGCCAGCACGTGGACAGATGGCTACACCTTC. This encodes CASTWTDGYTF.

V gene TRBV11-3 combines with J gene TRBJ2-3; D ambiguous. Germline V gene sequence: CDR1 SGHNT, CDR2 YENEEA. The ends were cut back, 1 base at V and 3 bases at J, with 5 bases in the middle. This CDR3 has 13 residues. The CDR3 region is CASSLGRTDTQYF. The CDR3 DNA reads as TGTGCCAGCAGCTTAGGGCGGACAGATACGCAGTATTTT.

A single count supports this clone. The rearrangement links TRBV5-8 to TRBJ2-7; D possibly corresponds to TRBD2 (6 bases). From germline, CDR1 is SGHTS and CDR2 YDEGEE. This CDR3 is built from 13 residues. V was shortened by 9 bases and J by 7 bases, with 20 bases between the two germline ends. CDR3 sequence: CATRGTLGREQYF. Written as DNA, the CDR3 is TGTGCCACCCGGGGGACCCTAGGTAGGGAGCAGTACTTC.

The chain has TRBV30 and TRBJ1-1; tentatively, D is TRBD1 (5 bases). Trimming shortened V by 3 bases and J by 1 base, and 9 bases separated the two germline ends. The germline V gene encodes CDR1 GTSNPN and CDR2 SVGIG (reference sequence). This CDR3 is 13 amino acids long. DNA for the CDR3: TGTGCCTGGAGGGGGGTTACGAACACTGAAGCTTTCTTT. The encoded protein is CAWRGVTNTEAFF.

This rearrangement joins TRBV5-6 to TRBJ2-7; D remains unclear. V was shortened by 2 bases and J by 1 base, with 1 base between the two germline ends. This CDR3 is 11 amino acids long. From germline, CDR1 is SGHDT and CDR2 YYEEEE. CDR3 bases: TGTGCCAGCAGCTTTTCCTACGAGCAGTACTTC. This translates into CASSFSYEQYF.

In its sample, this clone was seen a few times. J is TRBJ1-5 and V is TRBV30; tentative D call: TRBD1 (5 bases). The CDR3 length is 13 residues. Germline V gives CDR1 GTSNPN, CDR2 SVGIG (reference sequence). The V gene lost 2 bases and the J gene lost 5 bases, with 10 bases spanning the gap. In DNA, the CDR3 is TGTGCCTGGAGTCCCGGGGGAGATCAGCCCCAGCATTTT. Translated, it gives CAWSPGGDQPQHF.

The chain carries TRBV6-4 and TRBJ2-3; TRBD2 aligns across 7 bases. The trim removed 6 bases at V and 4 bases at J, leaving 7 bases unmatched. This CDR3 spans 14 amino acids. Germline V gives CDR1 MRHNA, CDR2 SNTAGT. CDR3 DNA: TGTGCCAGCAGGGCACTGACTAGCTCAGATACGCAGTATTTT. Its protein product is CASRALTSSDTQYF.

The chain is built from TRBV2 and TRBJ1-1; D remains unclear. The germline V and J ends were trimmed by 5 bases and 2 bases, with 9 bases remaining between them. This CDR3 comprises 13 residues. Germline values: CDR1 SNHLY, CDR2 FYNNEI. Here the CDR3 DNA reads TGTGCCAGCAGTCCAGAGAGAAACACTGAAGCTTTCTTT. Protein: CASSPERNTEAFF. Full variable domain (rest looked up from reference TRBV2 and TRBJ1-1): EPEVTQTPSHQVTQMGQEVILRCVPISNHLYFYWYRQILGQKVEFLVSFYNNEISEKSEIFDDQFSVERPDGSNFTLKIRSTKLEDSAMYFCASSPERNTEAFFGQGTRLTVV.

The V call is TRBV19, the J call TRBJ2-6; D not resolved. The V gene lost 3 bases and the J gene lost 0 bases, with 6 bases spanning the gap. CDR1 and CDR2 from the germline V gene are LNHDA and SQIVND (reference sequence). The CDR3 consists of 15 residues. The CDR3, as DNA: TGTGCCAGTAGTATGATCGGCTCTGGGGCCAACGTCCTGACTTTC. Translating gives CASSMIGSGANVLTF.

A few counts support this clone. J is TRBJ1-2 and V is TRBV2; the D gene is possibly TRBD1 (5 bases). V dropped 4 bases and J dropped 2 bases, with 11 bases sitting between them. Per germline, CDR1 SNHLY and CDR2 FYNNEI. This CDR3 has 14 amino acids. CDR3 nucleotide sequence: TGTGCCAGCAGTGTTCAGGGCGGGAACTATGGCTACACCTTC. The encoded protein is CASSVQGGNYGYTF.

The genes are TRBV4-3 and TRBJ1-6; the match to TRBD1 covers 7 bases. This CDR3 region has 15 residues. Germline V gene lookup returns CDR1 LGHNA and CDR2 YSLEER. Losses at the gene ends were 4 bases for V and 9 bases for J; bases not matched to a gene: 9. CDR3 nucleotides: TGCGCCAGCAGCCCCCAGACAGGGTTTGGTTCACCCCTCCACTTT. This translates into CASSPQTGFGSPLHF.

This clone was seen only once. CDR3 nucleotide sequence: TGTGCCAGCAGTGCCACAGGGGACCATGGCTACACCTTC. Its protein is CASSATGDHGYTF. The chain uses TRBV6-1 and TRBJ1-2, with 7 positions matching TRBD1. The CDR3 covers 13 residues. V was clipped by 4 bases and J by 6 bases; unmatched bases: 5. From germline, CDR1 is MNHNS and CDR2 SASEGT.

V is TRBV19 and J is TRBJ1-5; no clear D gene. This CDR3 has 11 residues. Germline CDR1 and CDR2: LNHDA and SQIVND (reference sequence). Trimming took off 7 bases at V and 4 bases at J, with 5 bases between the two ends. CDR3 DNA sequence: TGTGCCAGTAATCGGAATCAGCCCCAGCATTTT. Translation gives CASNRNQPQHF.